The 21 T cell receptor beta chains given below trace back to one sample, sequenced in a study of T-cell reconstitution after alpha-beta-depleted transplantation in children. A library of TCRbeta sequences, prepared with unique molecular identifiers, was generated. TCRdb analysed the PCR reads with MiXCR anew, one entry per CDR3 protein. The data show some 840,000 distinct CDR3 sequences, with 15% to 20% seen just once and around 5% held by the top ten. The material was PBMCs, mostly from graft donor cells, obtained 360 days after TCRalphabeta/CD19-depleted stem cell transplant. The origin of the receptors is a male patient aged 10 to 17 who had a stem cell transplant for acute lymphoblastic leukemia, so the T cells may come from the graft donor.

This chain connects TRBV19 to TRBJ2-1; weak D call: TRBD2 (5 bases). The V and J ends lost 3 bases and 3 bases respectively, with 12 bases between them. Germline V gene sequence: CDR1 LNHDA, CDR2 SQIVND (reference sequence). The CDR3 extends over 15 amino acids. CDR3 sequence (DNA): TGTGCCAGTAGTATCGGTGGCCGGGGCTACAATGAGCAGTTCTTC. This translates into CASSIGGRGYNEQFF.

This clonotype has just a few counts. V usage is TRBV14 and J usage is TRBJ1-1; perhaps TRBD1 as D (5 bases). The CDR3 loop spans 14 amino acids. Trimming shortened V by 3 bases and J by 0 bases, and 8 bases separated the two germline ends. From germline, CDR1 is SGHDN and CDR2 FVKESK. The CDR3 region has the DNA TGTGCCAGCAGCCATTGGGGGGTGAACACTGAAGCTTTCTTT. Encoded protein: CASSHWGVNTEAFF.

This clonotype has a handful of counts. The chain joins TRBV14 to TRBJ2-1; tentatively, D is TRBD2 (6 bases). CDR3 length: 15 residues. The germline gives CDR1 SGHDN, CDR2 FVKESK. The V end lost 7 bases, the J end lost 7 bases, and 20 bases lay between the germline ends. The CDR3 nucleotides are TGTGCCAGCACTTCAGCGGGCAGAAGTAGGAATGAGCAGTTCTTC. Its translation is CASTSAGRSRNEQFF.

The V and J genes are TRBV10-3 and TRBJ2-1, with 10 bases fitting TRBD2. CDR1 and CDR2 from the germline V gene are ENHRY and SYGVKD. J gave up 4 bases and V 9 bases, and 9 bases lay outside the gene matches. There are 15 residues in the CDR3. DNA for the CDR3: TGTGCCATTAGACCTACTAGCGGGATATACAATGAGCAGTTCTTC. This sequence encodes CAIRPTSGIYNEQFF.

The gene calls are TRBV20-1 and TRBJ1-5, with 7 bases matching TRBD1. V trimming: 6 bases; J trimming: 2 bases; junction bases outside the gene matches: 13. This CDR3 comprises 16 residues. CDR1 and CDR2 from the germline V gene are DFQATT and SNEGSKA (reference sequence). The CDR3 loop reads CSAHSKQGLGNQPQHF. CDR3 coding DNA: TGCAGTGCCCACTCTAAACAGGGGTTGGGCAATCAGCCCCAGCATTTT.

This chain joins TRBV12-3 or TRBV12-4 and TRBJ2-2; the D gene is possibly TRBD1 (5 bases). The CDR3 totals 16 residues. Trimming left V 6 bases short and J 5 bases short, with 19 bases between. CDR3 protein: CASSPPPRGWTGELFF. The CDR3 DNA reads TGTGCCAGCAGCCCCCCCCCTAGGGGTTGGACCGGGGAGCTGTTTTTT.

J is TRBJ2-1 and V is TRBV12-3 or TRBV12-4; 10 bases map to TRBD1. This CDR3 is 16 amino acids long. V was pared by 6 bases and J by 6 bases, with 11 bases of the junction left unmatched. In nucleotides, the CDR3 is TGTGCCAGCAGATCGACCTGGGACAGGGGCGGCAATGAGCAGTTCTTC. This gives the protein CASRSTWDRGGNEQFF.

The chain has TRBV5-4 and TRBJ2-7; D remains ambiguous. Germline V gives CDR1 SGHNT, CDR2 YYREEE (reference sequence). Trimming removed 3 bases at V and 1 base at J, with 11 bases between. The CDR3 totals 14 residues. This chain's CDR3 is CASSSQLGSYEQYF. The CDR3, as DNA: TGTGCCAGCAGCTCACAACTTGGGTCCTACGAGCAGTACTTC.

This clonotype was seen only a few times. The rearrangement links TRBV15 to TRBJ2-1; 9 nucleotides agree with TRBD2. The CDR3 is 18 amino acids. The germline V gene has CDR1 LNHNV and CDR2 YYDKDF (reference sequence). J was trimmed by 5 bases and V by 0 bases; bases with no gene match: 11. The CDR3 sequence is CATSRELLAGAGNNEQFF. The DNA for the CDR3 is TGTGCCACCAGCAGAGAATTGTTAGCGGGGGCAGGAAACAATGAGCAGTTCTTC. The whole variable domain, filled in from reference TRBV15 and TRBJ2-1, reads DAMVIQNPRYQVTQFGKPVTLSCSQTLNHNVMYWYQQKSSQAPKLLFHYYDKDFNNEADTPDNFQSRRPNTSFCFLDIRSPGLGDTAMYLCATSRELLAGAGNNEQFFGPGTRLTVL.

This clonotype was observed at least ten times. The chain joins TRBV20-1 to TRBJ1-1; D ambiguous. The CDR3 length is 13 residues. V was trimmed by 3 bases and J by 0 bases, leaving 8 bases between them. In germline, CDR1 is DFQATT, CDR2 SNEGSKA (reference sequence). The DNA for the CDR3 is TGCAGTGCTAGTGACGACCTGAACACTGAAGCTTTCTTT. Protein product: CSASDDLNTEAFF.

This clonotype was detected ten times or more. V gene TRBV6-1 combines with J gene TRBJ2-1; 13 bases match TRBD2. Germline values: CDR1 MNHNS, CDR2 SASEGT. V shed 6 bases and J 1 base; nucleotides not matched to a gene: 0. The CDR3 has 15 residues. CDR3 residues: CASRGLAGSYNEQFF. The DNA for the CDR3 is TGTGCCAGCAGGGGACTAGCGGGATCCTACAATGAGCAGTTCTTC.

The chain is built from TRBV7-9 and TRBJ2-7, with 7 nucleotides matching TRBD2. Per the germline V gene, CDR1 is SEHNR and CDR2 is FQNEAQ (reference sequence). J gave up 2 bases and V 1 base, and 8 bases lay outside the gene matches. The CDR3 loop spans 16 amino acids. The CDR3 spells CASSLVRTSSTYEQYF. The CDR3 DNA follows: TGTGCCAGCAGCTTAGTAAGGACTAGTAGCACCTACGAGCAGTACTTC.

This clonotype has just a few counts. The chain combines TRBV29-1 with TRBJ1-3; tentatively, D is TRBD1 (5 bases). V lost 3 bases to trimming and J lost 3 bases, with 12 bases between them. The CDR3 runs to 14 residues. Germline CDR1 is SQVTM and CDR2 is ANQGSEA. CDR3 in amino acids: CSVEAGTGGNTIYF. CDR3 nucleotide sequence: TGCAGCGTTGAGGCAGGGACCGGTGGAAACACCATATATTTT.

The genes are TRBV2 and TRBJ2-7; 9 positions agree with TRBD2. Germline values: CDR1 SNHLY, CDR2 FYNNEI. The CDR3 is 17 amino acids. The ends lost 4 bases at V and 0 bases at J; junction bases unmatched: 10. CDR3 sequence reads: CASSVVASGALSYEQYF. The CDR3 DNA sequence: TGTGCCAGCAGTGTAGTGGCTAGCGGGGCCCTCTCCTACGAGCAGTACTTC.

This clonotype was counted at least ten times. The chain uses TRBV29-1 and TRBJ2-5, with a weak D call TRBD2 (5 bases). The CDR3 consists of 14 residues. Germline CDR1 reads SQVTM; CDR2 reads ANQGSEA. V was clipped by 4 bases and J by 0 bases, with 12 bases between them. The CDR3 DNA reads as TGCAGCGTTGTAGGACTCATGTACCAAGAGACCCAGTACTTC. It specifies CSVVGLMYQETQYF.

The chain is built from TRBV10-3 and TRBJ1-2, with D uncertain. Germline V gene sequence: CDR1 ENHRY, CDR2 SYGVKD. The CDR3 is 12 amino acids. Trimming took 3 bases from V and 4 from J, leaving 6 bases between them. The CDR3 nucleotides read TGTGCCATCAGTGATGAGGCCTATGGCTACACCTTC. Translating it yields CAISDEAYGYTF.

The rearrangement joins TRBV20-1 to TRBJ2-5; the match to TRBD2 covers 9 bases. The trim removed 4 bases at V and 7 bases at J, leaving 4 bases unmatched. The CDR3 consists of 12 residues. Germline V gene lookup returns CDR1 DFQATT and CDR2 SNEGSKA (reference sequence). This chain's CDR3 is CSATSGMGTQYF. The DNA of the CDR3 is TGCAGTGCTACTAGCGGGATGGGGACCCAGTACTTC.

In nucleotides, the CDR3 is TGTGCCAGCACAATAGACAGGTCTGGGGCCAACGTCCTGACTTTC. Its translation: CASTIDRSGANVLTF. The chain is built from TRBV6-1 and TRBJ2-6; TRBD1 might be the D (6 bases). This CDR3 region has 15 residues. Between the trimmed V and J ends, which lost 7 bases and 1 base, there was a span of 11 bases. The germline CDR1 and CDR2 sequences are MNHNS and SASEGT.

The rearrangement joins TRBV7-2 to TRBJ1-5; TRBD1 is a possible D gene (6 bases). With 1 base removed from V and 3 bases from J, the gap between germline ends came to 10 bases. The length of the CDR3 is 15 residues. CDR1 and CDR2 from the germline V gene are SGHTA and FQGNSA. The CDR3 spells CASSLVGGPNQPQHF. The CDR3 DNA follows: TGTGCCAGCAGCTTAGTGGGGGGGCCCAATCAGCCCCAGCATTTT. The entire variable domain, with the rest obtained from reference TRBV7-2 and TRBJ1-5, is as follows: GAGVSQSPSNKVTEKGKDVELRCDPISGHTALYWYRQSLGQGLEFLIYFQGNSAPDKSGLPSDRFSAERTGGSVSTLTIQRTQQEDSAVYLCASSLVGGPNQPQHFGDGTRLSIL.

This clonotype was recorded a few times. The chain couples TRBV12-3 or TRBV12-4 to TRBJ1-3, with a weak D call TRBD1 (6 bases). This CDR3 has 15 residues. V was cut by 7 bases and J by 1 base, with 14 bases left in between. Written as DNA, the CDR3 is TGTGCCAGCACTCCCAGCAGGGGATCTGGAAACACCATATATTTT. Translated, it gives CASTPSRGSGNTIYF.

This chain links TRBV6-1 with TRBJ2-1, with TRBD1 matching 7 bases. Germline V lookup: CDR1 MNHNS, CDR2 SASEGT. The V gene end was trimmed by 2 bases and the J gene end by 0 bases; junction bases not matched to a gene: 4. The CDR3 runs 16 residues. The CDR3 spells CASSEPTGPSYNEQFF. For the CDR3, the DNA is TGTGCCAGCAGTGAACCGACAGGGCCCTCCTACAATGAGCAGTTCTTC.